This T cell receptor beta chain was recorded in a study of human T cells and chemical hapten exposure. Points from the study as a whole: Those TCRs sitting above 1 in 1000 frequency stayed the same with DPC sensitization.

Concerning this clonotype itself: The antigen is undetermined.

Unique molecular identifiers were attached to individual cDNA molecules during library preparation. Via MiXCR, TCRdb re-called the 5' RACE reads, giving one row per CDR3 protein. The sample contains about 80,000 distinct CDR3 sequences, approximately 7.7% of which appear only once. Someone pulled total RNA out of unfractionated whole blood. The TCR sequence derives from a male donor in good health.

CDR3 sequence reads: CASSSGHEQYF. The CDR3 DNA reads as TGTGCCAGCAGCTCGGGCCACGAGCAGTACTTC. The rearrangement links TRBV11-2 to TRBJ2-7; D unresolved. This CDR3 region has 11 residues. V was trimmed by 4 bases and J by 5 bases, leaving 6 bases between them. Looked up from germline, CDR1 is SGHAT and CDR2 is FQNNGV.